Below, 20 T cell receptor beta chains from the same sample are listed, as sequenced in a study of blood T cell repertoires in COVID-19. Repertoires were generated with immunoSEQ multiplex PCR, while TCRdb's copy carries only in-frame clones and drops some. Of over 200,000 clones in the sample, less than 90% were seen once. The sample comprised peripheral blood. The receptor source for this set is a woman older than 75 with active or convalescent COVID-19.

The CDR3 DNA is TGTGCCACCAGTGACGCATCCAGGGGGCTGGGCAATCAGCCCCAGCATTTT. Its protein is CATSDASRGLGNQPQHF. The chain combines TRBV24-1 with TRBJ1-5, with 8 bases fitting TRBD1. The CDR3 has 17 residues. V lost 4 bases, J lost 2 bases, and 9 bases stayed unmatched. The germline gives CDR1 KGHDR, CDR2 SFDVKD.

The chain uses TRBV27 and TRBJ2-7; 7 bases are a match to TRBD1. This CDR3 comprises 15 residues. Per the germline V gene, CDR1 is MNHEY and CDR2 is SMNVEV (reference sequence). Trimming took 2 bases from V and 2 from J; bases not matched to a gene: 6. As DNA, the CDR3 is TGTGCCAGCAGTTTACGGTGGCAGGGGGCCTACGAGCAGTACTTC. It translates to CASSLRWQGAYEQYF.

This clone was detected once. The V and J genes are TRBV7-2 and TRBJ2-7; 12 positions match TRBD2. J lost 6 bases, V lost 1 base, and 13 bases had no gene match. This CDR3 is built from 18 residues. Germline values: CDR1 SGHTA, CDR2 FQGNSA. The chain's CDR3 is CASSLGGLAGGPDVEQYF. The DNA for the CDR3 is TGTGCCAGCAGCTTAGGAGGTCTAGCGGGAGGGCCGGATGTCGAGCAGTACTTC.

This chain uses TRBV11-3 with TRBJ2-3; 13 bases are shared with TRBD2. Germline lookup yields CDR1 SGHNT and CDR2 YENEEA. The CDR3 loop spans 20 amino acids. The J segment lost 0 bases and the V segment lost 1 base, leaving 10 bases of the junction unmatched. For the CDR3, the DNA is TGTGCCAGCAGCTTAGGCCAGACTAGCGGGGGGCCGGGGAGCACAGATACGCAGTATTTT. This translates into CASSLGQTSGGPGSTDTQYF.

The J gene is TRBJ1-6, the V gene TRBV15; 8 nucleotides match TRBD1. J was trimmed by 10 bases and V by 3 bases; bases with no gene match: 5. The V gene's germline CDR1 is LNHNV and CDR2 YYDKDF (reference sequence). There are 14 residues in the CDR3. CDR3 residues: CATSRGQVESPLHF. Written as DNA, the CDR3 is TGTGCCACCAGCAGGGGACAGGTGGAATCACCCCTCCACTTT.

The chain combines TRBV10-3 with TRBJ2-1; 7 bases agree with TRBD2. V lost 3 bases, J lost 4 bases, and 9 bases stayed unmatched. There are 16 residues in the CDR3. CDR1 is ENHRY, CDR2 SYGVKD, per germline. This chain's CDR3 is CAISDTRSGAYNEQFF. The CDR3 DNA reads TGTGCCATCAGTGATACCAGAAGCGGGGCATACAATGAGCAGTTCTTC.

Only a few counts were recorded for this clone. The chain carries TRBV3-1 (or the pseudogene TRBV3-2) and TRBJ2-7, with 7 positions matching TRBD2. This CDR3 is built from 16 residues. Trimming took 4 bases from V and 2 from J; bases not matched to a gene: 11. Germline V gene data show CDR1 as LGHDT and CDR2 as YNNKEL (reference sequence). The CDR3 DNA reads TGTGCCAGCAGCCCGAAGACTAGCCAGAGCACCTACGAGCAGTACTTC. Protein: CASSPKTSQSTYEQYF.

The V gene is TRBV10-3, the J gene TRBJ1-3, with D perhaps TRBD1 (5 bases). The CDR3 totals 13 residues. Germline V gene sequence: CDR1 ENHRY, CDR2 SYGVKD. V was trimmed by 7 bases and J by 4 bases, leaving 11 bases between them. The CDR3 here is CAIKAGSGNTIYF. Written as DNA, the CDR3 is TGTGCCATCAAGGCAGGGTCCGGAAACACCATATATTTT.

This chain links TRBV27 with TRBJ2-7; possible D gene TRBD1, 6 bases. Germline-derived CDR1 and CDR2 are MNHEY and SMNVEV (reference sequence). V was pared by 5 bases and J by 10 bases, with 12 bases between. The CDR3 is 11 residues long. CDR3 in amino acids: CASSKGTSQYF. CDR3 in DNA: TGTGCCAGCAGTAAGGGGACAAGTCAGTACTTC.

The chain carries TRBV27 and TRBJ2-7, with TRBD2 identical over 13 bases. The CDR3 sequence is 15 residues long. The V segment lost 6 bases and the J segment 2 bases; nucleotides outside the gene matches: 4. CDR1 and CDR2 from the germline V gene are MNHEY and SMNVEV (reference sequence). CDR3 sequence: CASRPTSGRPYEQYF. In DNA form, the CDR3 reads TGTGCCAGCAGGCCGACTAGCGGGAGGCCCTACGAGCAGTACTTC.

V and J are TRBV28 and TRBJ2-7, with 7 bases matching TRBD2. The CDR3 spans 13 residues. The V segment lost 5 bases and the J segment 3 bases; nucleotides outside the gene matches: 4. Per the germline V gene, CDR1 is MDHEN and CDR2 is SYDVKM. For the CDR3, the DNA is TGTGCCAGCAGTCCGGGAGGACGCTACGAGCAGTACTTC. Translating it yields CASSPGGRYEQYF.

The gene calls are TRBV12-3 or TRBV12-4 and TRBJ1-4; D gene unclear. V shed 11 bases and J shed 8 bases, with 15 bases lying between them. CDR3 length: 12 amino acids. CDR3 protein: CASREGGEKLFF. The CDR3 region has the DNA TGTGCCTCCCGCGAGGGCGGGGAAAAACTGTTTTTT.

This chain connects TRBV28 to TRBJ1-2; D uncertain. The CDR3 contains 15 residues. Trimming took off 5 bases at V and 3 bases at J, with 16 bases between the two ends. Germline V gene lookup returns CDR1 MDHEN and CDR2 SYDVKM. The CDR3 is CASSTRLPRYYGYTF. The CDR3 nucleotides read TGTGCCAGCAGTACTCGACTGCCACGGTACTATGGCTACACCTTC.

The chain is built from TRBV24-1 and TRBJ2-1, with 9 bases fitting TRBD1. This CDR3 has 16 amino acids. Germline loops: CDR1 KGHDR, CDR2 SFDVKD. V was pared by 3 bases and J by 8 bases, with 10 bases of the junction left unmatched. The DNA of the CDR3 is TGTGCCACCAGTGATCAGCGGGGACAGGGCCTCGATGAGCAGTTCTTC. This translates into CATSDQRGQGLDEQFF.

The V and J genes are TRBV6-2 or TRBV6-3 and TRBJ2-5, with 10 bases matching TRBD1. The CDR3 contains 17 residues. With 4 bases clipped from V and 7 bases from J, the junction kept 15 bases outside the gene matches. Germline V gives CDR1 MNHEY, CDR2 SVGEGT. CDR3 sequence (DNA): TGTGCCAGCAGTTTGGGACAGGGGCTTAGCGGGATGGGGACCCAGTACTTC. Its protein is CASSLGQGLSGMGTQYF.

The chain uses TRBV5-1 and TRBJ2-7; D gene uncertain. From germline, CDR1 is SGHRS and CDR2 YFSETQ. Trimming took off 5 bases at V and 1 base at J, with 10 bases between the two ends. The CDR3 is 13 residues long. The CDR3 bases are TGCGCCAGCAGTTTGACAAGATCCTACGAGCAGTACTTC. Encoded protein: CASSLTRSYEQYF.

This clone was found once. The chain joins TRBV6-2 or TRBV6-3 to TRBJ2-3; 7 bases align to TRBD1. Germline assignment: CDR1 MNHEY and CDR2 SVGEGT. The CDR3 is 14 amino acids. With 5 bases clipped from V and 1 base from J, the junction kept 3 bases outside the gene matches. The CDR3 reads CASSPGTGTDTQYF. The DNA of the CDR3 is TGTGCCAGCAGTCCCGGGACAGGCACAGATACGCAGTATTTT.

V and J are TRBV5-4 and TRBJ2-7, with 10 bases lining up with TRBD2. There are 15 residues in the CDR3. CDR1 SGHNT and CDR2 YYREEE come from the germline V gene (reference sequence). Trimming cost V 3 bases and J 3 bases; bases outside gene matches: 6. CDR3 nucleotides: TGTGCCAGCAGCTCTCGGACTAGCGGCTACTACGAGCAGTACTTC. Translating it yields CASSSRTSGYYEQYF.

V usage is TRBV2 and J usage is TRBJ1-5; D is possibly TRBD1 (6 bases). CDR1 and CDR2 (germline): SNHLY, FYNNEI. Trimming cost V 1 base and J 7 bases, with 8 bases left between them. The CDR3 runs to 13 residues. The CDR3 region is CASSEGGGQPQHF. The CDR3 coding sequence is TGTGCCAGCAGTGAAGGTGGGGGCCAGCCCCAGCATTTT.

This clone has only a few counts. The chain couples TRBV5-6 to TRBJ1-6; D gene unclear. The germline gives CDR1 SGHDT, CDR2 YYEEEE. Trimming cost V 0 bases and J 5 bases, with 9 bases left between them. The CDR3 is 15 amino acids. This chain's CDR3 is CASSLERRDNSPLHF. Here the CDR3 DNA reads TGTGCCAGCAGCTTGGAACGGAGAGATAATTCACCCCTCCACTTT.